The 18 T cell receptor beta chains below all came from one sample that was sequenced in a study of blood T cell repertoires in COVID-19. Assay used: immunoSEQ multiplex PCR; TCRdb lists only in-frame clones, some missing. The sample comprises around 150,000 clones, about 90% of which are singletons, and nearly 5% rests with the top ten. The specimen sequenced was peripheral blood. Receptors were obtained from a man aged 25-45 years with COVID-19, enrolled during active disease.

This CDR3 reads CASSFGGSSYEQYF. The CDR3 bases are TGTGCCAGCAGTTTCGGCGGTAGCTCCTACGAGCAGTACTTC. The chain carries TRBV28 and TRBJ2-7, with D uncertain. Trimming stripped 3 bases from V and 0 bases from J, with 9 bases between. The CDR3 is made up of 14 amino acids. The V gene's germline CDR1 is MDHEN and CDR2 SYDVKM.

The genes are TRBV5-6 and TRBJ1-1; 10 bases fit TRBD1. Germline lookup yields CDR1 SGHDT and CDR2 YYEEEE. V shed 3 bases and J 4 bases; nucleotides not matched to a gene: 3. There are 14 residues in the CDR3. The CDR3, as DNA: TGTGCCAGCAGCTGGGACAGGGGTAGCACTGAAGCTTTCTTT. Its protein product is CASSWDRGSTEAFF.

The rearrangement joins TRBV28 to TRBJ1-2; 8 nucleotides match TRBD1. Germline CDR1 and CDR2: MDHEN and SYDVKM. The V gene end was trimmed by 5 bases and the J gene end by 7 bases; junction bases not matched to a gene: 15. This CDR3 is 16 amino acids long. CDR3 amino acids: CASSLFPLQGAGGYTF. The CDR3 region has the DNA TGTGCCAGCAGTCTCTTCCCCCTCCAGGGGGCTGGTGGCTACACCTTC.

The V and J genes are TRBV19 and TRBJ1-5; D unclear. The CDR3 consists of 14 residues. From germline, CDR1 is LNHDA and CDR2 SQIVND (reference sequence). Trimming left V 7 bases short and J 6 bases short, with 16 bases between. The CDR3 DNA follows: TGTGCCAGTAATCCACAGACATCAGGTCAGCCCCAGCATTTT. Amino acids: CASNPQTSGQPQHF.

This clone showed up just once. The V gene is TRBV29-1, the J gene TRBJ1-3; TRBD1 might be the D (5 bases). Germline CDR1 is SQVTM and CDR2 is ANQGSEA. The V end lost 4 bases, the J end lost 2 bases, and 9 bases lay between the germline ends. There are 13 residues in the CDR3. CDR3 nucleotide sequence: TGCAGCGTTGCGGACAATGCTGGAAACACCATATATTTT. The encoded protein is CSVADNAGNTIYF.

The CDR3 DNA is TGCGCCACGGCCAGGGTCAGGGATGGTGTCGGGTACGAGCAGTACTTC. Protein sequence: CATARVRDGVGYEQYF. This chain joins TRBV4-1 and TRBJ2-7, with D possibly being TRBD1 (5 bases). The CDR3 is 16 residues long. The V end lost 10 bases, the J end lost 4 bases, and 26 bases lay between the germline ends. The germline gives CDR1 MGHRA, CDR2 YSYEKL.

This chain connects TRBV7-3 to TRBJ1-1; TRBD1 matches 9 bases. V was clipped by 5 bases and J by 6 bases; unmatched bases: 4. The CDR3 totals 13 residues. CDR1 and CDR2 (germline): SGHTA, FQGTGA. The CDR3 spells CASSQRQGAEAFF. Written as DNA, the CDR3 is TGTGCCAGCAGCCAAAGACAGGGGGCTGAAGCTTTCTTT.

The CDR3, as DNA: TGCAGCGTTGACTCGGTAGCGTCGAACACCGGGGAGCTGTTTTTT. Translation gives CSVDSVASNTGELFF. The V call is TRBV29-1, the J call TRBJ2-2, with D maybe TRBD2 (5 bases). Trimming cost V 3 bases and J 0 bases, with 11 bases left between them. Per germline, CDR1 SQVTM and CDR2 ANQGSEA. The CDR3 length is 15 residues.

On this clone itself: Other DNA sequences in the same sample also yield this CDR3. This sequence joins TRBV19 and TRBJ1-5, with D unclear. Trimming shortened V by 1 base and J by 0 bases, and 4 bases separated the two germline ends. This CDR3 has 14 amino acids. Germline V lookup: CDR1 LNHDA, CDR2 SQIVND (reference sequence). The CDR3 sequence: CASSIASSNQPQHF. The CDR3 DNA follows: TGTGCCAGTAGTATAGCGAGTAGCAATCAGCCCCAGCATTTT.

The V gene is TRBV2, the J gene TRBJ1-1; tentative D call: TRBD1 (6 bases). Deletions cut 7 bases from V and 11 bases from J, with 14 bases between. CDR3 length: 11 residues. Germline V gene data show CDR1 as SNHLY and CDR2 as FYNNEI. CDR3 sequence: CASTGQTEAFF. CDR3 DNA: TGTGCCAGCACCGGACAGACCGAGGCTTTCTTT. Full variable domain (remainder filled in from reference TRBV2 and TRBJ1-1): EPEVTQTPSHQVTQMGQEVILRCVPISNHLYFYWYRQILGQKVEFLVSFYNNEISEKSEIFDDQFSVERPDGSNFTLKIRSTKLEDSAMYFCASTGQTEAFFGQGTRLTVV.

As to this clone: Different DNA sequences within this sample yield the same CDR3. The chain employs TRBV4-1 and TRBJ2-5; TRBD1 matches at 7 bases. This CDR3 region has 14 residues. V dropped 1 base and J dropped 5; count of bases not matched to a gene: 4. Germline V CDR1 and CDR2: MGHRA, YSYEKL. CDR3 loop: CASSQGQGRETQYF. CDR3 DNA sequence: TGCGCCAGCAGCCAAGGACAGGGACGGGAGACCCAGTACTTC.

The chain couples TRBV7-9 to TRBJ2-1; D is uncertain. Germline V gene lookup returns CDR1 SEHNR and CDR2 FQNEAQ (reference sequence). V was clipped by 7 bases and J by 0 bases, with 13 bases between them. This CDR3 is built from 15 residues. CDR3 residues: CASTIFGSSYNEQFF. The CDR3 DNA reads TGTGCCAGCACCATCTTTGGTAGCTCCTACAATGAGCAGTTCTTC.

The chain couples TRBV19 to TRBJ1-1; a possible D gene is TRBD1 (5 bases). CDR1 is LNHDA, CDR2 SQIVND, per germline (reference sequence). The ends were cut back, 3 bases at V and 1 base at J, with 9 bases in the middle. CDR3 length equals 14 residues. The CDR3 loop reads CASSIGRANTEAFF. In DNA form, the CDR3 reads TGTGCCAGTAGTATCGGCAGGGCGAACACTGAAGCTTTCTTT.

The CDR3 nucleotides read TGTGCCAGCCTACCGGGACAGGGGGTCATCGGGGAGCTGTTTTTT. It is translated as CASLPGQGVIGELFF. This sequence joins TRBV6-5 and TRBJ2-2, with 11 positions matching TRBD1. The CDR3 is made up of 15 amino acids. Per germline, CDR1 MNHEY and CDR2 SVGAGI. Trimming at V came to 8 bases and at J to 7 bases, leaving 9 bases not matched to a gene.

This clone was detected once. This chain joins TRBV28 and TRBJ1-5; TRBD1 is a possible D gene (6 bases). Trimming took off 6 bases at V and 3 bases at J, with 12 bases between the two ends. Looked up from germline, CDR1 is MDHEN and CDR2 is SYDVKM. The CDR3 is 14 amino acids. Here the CDR3 reads CASRQQGINQPQHF. The CDR3 nucleotides read TGTGCCAGCAGGCAACAGGGAATCAATCAGCCCCAGCATTTT.

The chain uses TRBV28 and TRBJ2-3; 9 positions match TRBD2. The germline V gene encodes CDR1 MDHEN and CDR2 SYDVKM. The CDR3 length is 14 residues. J gave up 4 bases and V 8 bases, and 7 bases lay outside the gene matches. The CDR3 nucleotides read TGTGCCAGCGGGGTAGCGGGAGCAGCAGATACGCAGTATTTT. It is translated as CASGVAGAADTQYF.

The chain employs TRBV7-3 and TRBJ2-1, with 10 bases matching TRBD2. CDR3 size: 15 residues. V shed 3 bases, J shed 8 bases, and the junction held 7 bases outside the gene matches. The germline CDR1 and CDR2 sequences are SGHTA and FQGTGA. CDR3 loop: CASSFSGRRYDEQFF. CDR3 bases: TGTGCCAGCAGCTTTAGCGGGAGGAGGTACGATGAGCAGTTCTTC.

The chain carries TRBV4-2 and TRBJ1-1; TRBD1 matches 10 bases. Trimming cost V 3 bases and J 5 bases; bases outside gene matches: 3. From germline, CDR1 is LGHNA and CDR2 YNFKEQ. The CDR3 contains 14 residues. CDR3 amino acids: CASSHDRGPTEAFF. Written as DNA, the CDR3 is TGTGCCAGCAGCCACGACAGGGGGCCAACTGAAGCTTTCTTT.